The rows below give T cell receptor beta chains drawn from one sample of a study of patients and donors after allogeneic stem cell transplantation. Using its own MiXCR run on the RT-PCR reads, TCRdb lists one record per CDR3 protein. The table shows some 230,000 distinct CDR3 sequences, with roughly 13% occurring only once. The source material was blood, either unsorted or a sorted T cell fraction (not recorded which). The origin of the receptors is a human donor who was either an allogeneic HSCT recipient or a stem cell or donor lymphocyte infusion donor (not recorded which). It is not recorded whose cells these are; they may come from a transplant donor. Each CDR3 is given with its conserved first and last residue. D genes are given only for firm matches. Expanded clones get a size class; other rows say once, few or many, or leave the size out.

>TRBD1|many|TRBV29-1|17|TRBJ2-2
TGCAGCGCCACCCTTTTCGGACAGGGGGTCAACACCGGGGAGCTGTTTTTT
CSATLFGQGVNTGELFF
>NA|few|TRBV9|14|TRBJ2-3
TGTGCCAGCAGCGTCAGCCCTAGCACAGATACGCAGTATTTT
CASSVSPSTDTQYF
>NA|few|TRBV29-1|16|TRBJ2-1
TGCAGCGTTAGCTCGGGGGAAGCCGCATACTACAATGAGCAGTTCTTC
CSVSSGEAAYYNEQFF
>TRBD2|few|TRBV12-3/TRBV12-4|16|TRBJ2-1
TGTGCCAGCAGTTTTTCTAGCGGGAGTAGTCTGGGCGAGCAGTTCTTC
CASSFSSGSSLGEQFF
>NA|NA|TRBV9|19|TRBJ1-4
TGTGCCAGCAGCGAGAGGGCCCCGGGAGGCCGGGGGATAGATGAAAAACTGTTTTTT
CASSERAPGGRGIDEKLFF
>TRBD1|many|TRBV6-6|13|TRBJ1-6
TGTGCCAGCAGTTCCGCGGACAGGCGGCCCCTCCACTTT
CASSSADRRPLHF
>NA|NA|TRBV21-1|14|TRBJ2-7
TGTGCCAGCAGCAAAGGTCCAGGGGAGAAAGGGCAGTACTTC
CASSKGPGEKGQYF
>TRBD2|NA|TRBV24-1|16|TRBJ2-3
TGTGCCACCAGTGATTCGGGAGCGGGACGCACAGATACGCAGTATTTT
CATSDSGAGRTDTQYF
>NA|NA|TRBV3-1|13|TRBJ1-1
TGTGCCAGCAAATATGGCCCAGGTACTGAAGCTTTCTTT
CASKYGPGTEAFF
>NA|NA|TRBV27|12|TRBJ1-1
TGTGCCAGCAGTTTATGGGGGGGTGAAGCTTTCTTT
CASSLWGGEAFF
>TRBD2|NA|TRBV24-1|15|TRBJ2-1
TGTGCCACCAGTGATCGTAAAGCGGGAGTAGATGAGCAGTTCTTC
CATSDRKAGVDEQFF
>NA|NA|TRBV4-1|17|TRBJ1-2
TGCGCCAGCAGCCAAGATGAAGCCGGGGCCCAGTTCGATGGCTACACCTTC
CASSQDEAGAQFDGYTF
>TRBD1|few|TRBV3-1|18|TRBJ1-5
TGTGCCAGCAGCCAAGATGCAGGGGGCGGAGGTAAGAATCAGCCCCAGCATTTT
CASSQDAGGGGKNQPQHF
>NA|NA|TRBV24-1|13|TRBJ2-1
TGTGCCACCAGTGACCTTGCTAGCGCAAAGCAGTTCTTC
CATSDLASAKQFF
>NA|many|TRBV6-5|13|TRBJ1-5
TGTGCCAGCAGTTACTGGGTCGGTCAGCCCCAGCATTTT
CASSYWVGQPQHF
>NA|NA|TRBV18|16|TRBJ2-5
TGTGCCAGCTCACTAGGTGCTGCAGGGATGATCGAGACCCAGTACTTC
CASSLGAAGMIETQYF
>NA|few|TRBV5-1|13|TRBJ2-3
TGCGCCAGCAGCTTGGTGATCCGCGGTACGCAGTATTTT
CASSLVIRGTQYF
>NA|NA|TRBV30|12|TRBJ1-5
TGTGCCTGGGGAATGAGCAATCAGCCCCAGCATTTT
CAWGMSNQPQHF
>NA|few|TRBV7-9|14|TRBJ2-7
TGTGCCAGCAGCTTAGGTTTCACAACCTACGAGCAGTACTTC
CASSLGFTTYEQYF
>NA|few|TRBV19|12|TRBJ1-2
TGTGCCAGTAGCACTCGTGGGTACGGCTACACCTTC
CASSTRGYGYTF
>TRBD2|many|TRBV4-2|17|TRBJ2-1
TGTGCCAGCAGCCAAGGGGGACTAGCAATCTCCTACAATGAGCAGTTCTTC
CASSQGGLAISYNEQFF
>TRBD1|NA|TRBV5-1|16|TRBJ2-3
TGCGCCAGCAGCTTGGTAGGGACAGGGCCCACAGATACGCAGTATTTT
CASSLVGTGPTDTQYF
>NA|few|TRBV7-9|14|TRBJ1-1
TGTGCCAGCAGCAAGGGGACTTTCCACACTGAAGCTTTCTTT
CASSKGTFHTEAFF
>NA|NA|TRBV11-2|14|TRBJ2-2
TGTGCCAGCAGCTTAGTTCGTTATTCCGGGGAGCTGTTTTTT
CASSLVRYSGELFF
>TRBD1|NA|TRBV5-1|16|TRBJ1-1
TGCGCCAGCAGCCACTGGGACAGGGGAAATAAACCAGAAGCTTTCTTT
CASSHWDRGNKPEAFF
>NA|NA|TRBV5-1|14|TRBJ2-3
TGCGCCACCTCACCGGGACTCCGCACAGATACGCAGTATTTT
CATSPGLRTDTQYF
>NA|few|TRBV5-1|15|TRBJ2-5
TGCGCCAGCAGCTTGGTGCCGGGAATGCGGGAGACCCAGTACTTC
CASSLVPGMRETQYF
>NA|many|TRBV3-1|18|TRBJ1-2
TGTGCCAGCAGCCAAGATATCGGCGGGGGACTTTTGAACTATGGCTACACCTTC
CASSQDIGGGLLNYGYTF
>TRBD2|NA|TRBV6-2/TRBV6-3|13|TRBJ2-1
TGTGCCAGCAGCGGGGGGGCGTACAATGAGCAGTTCTTC
CASSGGAYNEQFF
>NA|NA|TRBV20-1|14|TRBJ2-3
TGCAGTGCCCCGGTGGGGGGCGTCACAGATACGCAGTATTTT
CSAPVGGVTDTQYF
>NA|NA|TRBV30|13|TRBJ1-4
TGTGCCTGGAGTCCACGGAAGGGGGAAAAACTGTTTTTT
CAWSPRKGEKLFF
>TRBD2|many|TRBV20-1|15|TRBJ2-1
TGCAGTGCTAGTTACCGGTTCGGGGGGAGGAATGAGCAGTTCTTC
CSASYRFGGRNEQFF
>NA|NA|TRBV10-3|13|TRBJ2-7
TGTGCCATCAGTGAGTCGGGGTCGGTCGAGCAGTACTTC
CAISESGSVEQYF
>NA|many|TRBV20-1|15|TRBJ2-1
TGCAGTGCCAGCGAGGTCGGGAGAACCTACAATGAGCAGTTCTTC
CSASEVGRTYNEQFF
>TRBD2|many|TRBV6-2/TRBV6-3|15|TRBJ2-1
TGTGCCAGCAGCCCCCCTAGCGGGGGACCCAGTGAGCAGTTCTTC
CASSPPSGGPSEQFF
>TRBD1|many|TRBV24-1|16|TRBJ1-5
TGTGCCACCAGTGATTCTCAGGGGGACCCCAATCAGCCCCAGCATTTT
CATSDSQGDPNQPQHF
>NA|many|TRBV6-5|13|TRBJ1-6
TGTGCCAGCAGTTCAACAGGAAATTCACCCCTCCACTTT
CASSSTGNSPLHF
>NA|NA|TRBV5-6|13|TRBJ1-4
TGTGCCAGCAGCTTGGGACTGAATGAAAAACTGTTTTTT
CASSLGLNEKLFF
>TRBD2|NA|TRBV4-2|15|TRBJ2-1
TGTGCCAGCAGCCAAGGGACTAGCGGGGGGGATGAGCAGTTCTTC
CASSQGTSGGDEQFF
>NA|NA|TRBV6-1|14|TRBJ2-7
TGTGCCAGCAGTGAATACCAAGCTATCTACGAGCAGTACTTC
CASSEYQAIYEQYF
>NA|NA|TRBV6-5|15|TRBJ1-1
TGTGCCAGCAGTTACTCTAGGAGTTCGAACACTGAAGCTTTCTTT
CASSYSRSSNTEAFF
>NA|few|TRBV18|13|TRBJ2-4
TGTGCCAGCTCACCAGGGAGCAAAAACATTCAGTACTTC
CASSPGSKNIQYF
>TRBD1|NA|TRBV5-4|15|TRBJ1-6
TGTGCCAGCAGCTTGGCGGGACAGGGCCCTTCACCCCTCCACTTT
CASSLAGQGPSPLHF
>NA|few|TRBV5-1|14|TRBJ2-2
TGCGCCAGCAGCTTGCAAGGGTTCACCGGGGAGCTGTTTTTT
CASSLQGFTGELFF
>NA|NA|TRBV2|13|TRBJ2-7
TGTGCCAGCAGTGAAGAATGGGCCTACGAGCAGTACTTC
CASSEEWAYEQYF